This T cell receptor (beta chain) was observed in a study of stem cell transplantation in POMP-related autoinflammatory disease. Across the study: The study hypothesized thymoproteasome defects skew the TRB repertoire via impaired CD8+ selection.

Data came from immunoSEQ multiplex PCR; TCRdb stores just in-frame clones and leaves some out. The sample has approximately 1,500 clones; about 81% are singletons. Overall study findings and caveats: In PRAID patients, the number of distinct TRB V-J gene pairings was restricted.

Points on this clone: Its cognate antigen is unknown.

Material: Tregs from PBMCs. This clonotype was sampled from a human donor in good health.

CDR3 nucleotides: TGCGCCAGCAGCCAAGTTGGGAGCACCGGGGAGCTGTTTTTT. Translation: CASSQVGSTGELFF. The chain is built from TRBV4-1 and TRBJ2-2; possible D gene TRBD2, 5 bases. The germline V gene has CDR1 MGHRA and CDR2 YSYEKL. Deletions cut 1 base from V and 4 bases from J, with 7 bases between. This CDR3 region has 14 residues.